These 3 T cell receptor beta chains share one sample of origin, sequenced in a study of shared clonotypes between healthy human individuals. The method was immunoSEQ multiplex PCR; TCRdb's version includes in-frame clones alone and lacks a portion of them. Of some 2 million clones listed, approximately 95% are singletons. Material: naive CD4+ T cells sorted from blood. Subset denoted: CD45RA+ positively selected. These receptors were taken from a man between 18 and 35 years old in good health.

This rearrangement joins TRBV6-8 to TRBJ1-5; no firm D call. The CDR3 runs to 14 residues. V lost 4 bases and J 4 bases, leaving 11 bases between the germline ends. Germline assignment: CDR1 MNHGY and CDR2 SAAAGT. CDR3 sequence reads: CASSSLDWNQPQHF. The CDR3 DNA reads TGTGCCAGCAGTTCCTTGGACTGGAATCAGCCCCAGCATTTT.

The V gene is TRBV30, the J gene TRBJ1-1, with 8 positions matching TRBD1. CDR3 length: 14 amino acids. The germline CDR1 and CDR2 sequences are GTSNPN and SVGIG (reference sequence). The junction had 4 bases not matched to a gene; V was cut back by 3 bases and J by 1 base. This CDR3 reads CAWSRGQGNTEAFF. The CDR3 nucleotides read TGTGCCTGGAGCCGTGGACAGGGGAACACTGAAGCTTTCTTT.

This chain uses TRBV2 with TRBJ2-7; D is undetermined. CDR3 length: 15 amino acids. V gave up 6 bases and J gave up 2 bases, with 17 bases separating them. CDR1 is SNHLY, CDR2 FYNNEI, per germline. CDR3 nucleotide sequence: TGTGCCAGCAGGGACGACATCTTAGGTGCCTACGAGCAGTACTTC. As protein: CASRDDILGAYEQYF.